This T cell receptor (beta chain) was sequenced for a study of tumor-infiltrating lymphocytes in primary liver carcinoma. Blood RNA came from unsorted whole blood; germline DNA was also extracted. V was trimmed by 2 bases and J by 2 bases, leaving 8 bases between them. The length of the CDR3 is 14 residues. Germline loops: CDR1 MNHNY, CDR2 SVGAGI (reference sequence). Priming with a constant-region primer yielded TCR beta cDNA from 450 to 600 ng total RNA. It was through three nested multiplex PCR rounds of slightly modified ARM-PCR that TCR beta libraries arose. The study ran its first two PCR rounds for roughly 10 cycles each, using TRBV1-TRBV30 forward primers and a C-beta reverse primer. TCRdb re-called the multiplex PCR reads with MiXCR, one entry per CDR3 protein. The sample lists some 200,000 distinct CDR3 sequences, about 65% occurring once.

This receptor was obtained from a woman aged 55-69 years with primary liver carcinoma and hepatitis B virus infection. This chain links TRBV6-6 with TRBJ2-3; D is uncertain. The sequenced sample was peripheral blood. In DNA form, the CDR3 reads TGTGCCAGCAGTTACGTCGCCAACACAGATACGCAGTATTTT. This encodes CASSYVANTDTQYF.